This TCR beta chain originates from a study of shared clonotypes between healthy human individuals (dated by TCRdb to about 2020). In terms of the full investigation: The cohort comprised a couple of women and a few men aged 18 to 49 years. Libraries were prepared and TCR repertoires were sequenced by different laboratories using diverse techniques, in order to increase sequencing depth and limit assay-specific biases. Between about 0.9 and 8.9 billion PBMCs per donor were obtained by leukapheresis. To estimate repertoire size and how much clonotypes are shared between individuals, the study performed deep sequencing of blood TCR repertoires from five healthy adults. For each donor, three plates each were used for CD4 naive and CD4 memory, two plates were used for CD8 naive, and one plate was used for CD8 memory. Here is what the overall study found, with its caveats: When several donors were compared, the shared fraction of clonotypes was around 4.6% for naive CD4, 3.5% to 4% for naive CD8, roughly 2.3% for memory CD4, and 0.35% to 0.5% for memory CD8. Compared with non-shared clonotypes, the clonotypes found in all four sorted-subset donors had higher generation probabilities. Naive subsets generally had larger estimated clonotype richness than memory subsets. Because the study included only a small number of donors, the genetic and exposure-history diversity represented was limited. Only blood was sampled, and tissue TCR repertoires likely differ from those in blood. Rarefaction of sorted-subset datasets indicated incomplete sequencing despite the large sequencing depth. Pairwise subsampling indicated that sequencing depth was expected to affect the degree of clonotype sharing among donors.

Points on this clone: No antigen is known for it. Base qualities are not recorded, but no much larger clone differs from it by a single base.

Healthy HIV-negative adults with no recently reported acute infections or vaccinations were included as donors. Every donor was a Caucasian adult residing in Nashville, Tennessee, USA. CD4+ T cells were enriched by magnetic negative selection, after which naive cells were positively selected on CD45RA and the negative fraction was taken as the memory subset. After blood collection by leukapheresis, PBMCs were isolated using Ficoll-Histopaque density gradient centrifugation and then cryopreserved in the vapor phase of liquid nitrogen. Analytical flow cytometry was used to check the purity and quantity of each magnetically sorted T cell population. Genomic DNA was isolated from each sorted fraction and quantified by UV absorbance on a Nanodrop 2000c. Using the deep immunoSEQ assay, multiplex PCR amplified TCR CDR3 regions from genomic DNA. Genomic DNA extracted from each cell subset was distributed evenly over all wells of several immunoSEQ 96-well plates, and each plate served as one replicate. Each replicate PCR for sorted subsets received about 210 ng genomic DNA, equal to about 30,000 T cell genomes. Purified libraries were measured with a Qubit 3.0 fluorometer, size-checked on a Bioanalyzer 2100, and measured again with the KAPA Library Quantification kit. Each immunoSEQ 96-well plate was sequenced on its own single-read 150-cycle Illumina NextSeq 550 flow cell. The original pipeline was this. Because only junctional sequences without quality scores were contained in the immunoSEQ output, filtering matching that applied to full-length reads could not be performed. Sequences were annotated with PyIR, a Python wrapper for IgBLAST v1.9, using IMGT germline references to assign V/J genes and CDR3. Reads were filtered out if the reads had weak V/J assignments (E-value above 1e-6), no CDR3, stop codons, out-of-frame junctions, or ambiguous translated residues. V3J clonotypes were defined by identical inferred V gene, J gene, and CDR3 amino acid sequence. Percentage overlap between repertoires was calculated by dividing the number of shared unique clonotypes by the size of the smaller repertoire. Richness of each repertoire was evaluated using RTK rarefaction, the Chao1 estimator, and Recon v2.1 estimates of unobserved clonotypes. OLGA was used to compute generation probabilities for all TCRbeta clonotypes that the gDNA method yielded from several donors. In TCRdb, the immuneACCESS table is reduced to in-frame sequences with V and J assigned. These tables do not hold every clone; where another copy was compared, an unresolved V gene accounts for under half, and the others remain unexplained. V and J calls and clone size come straight from that table; D and trimming were deduced from the DNA. This sample comprises almost 750,000 clones, approximately 77% of them detected only once. The biggest ten clones account for about 1.7% of the sample.

The germline V gene gives CDR1 as MDHEN and CDR2 as SYDVKM. V is shortened by 5 bases, J by 8 bases, and the region joining them spans 9 bases. Including the terminal cysteine and phenylalanine, the CDR3 comprises 11 residues. Solely the CDR3 DNA is kept, with 33 bases framed from the first base. The sample consisted of memory CD4+ T cells sorted from blood. This specimen's cell subset or site label, interpreted: CD45RA-negative fraction. The chain is assembled from TRBV28 and TRBJ1-2; no D gene call is confident. The clonotype originates from a woman in her thirties in good health. The DNA reads as follows: TGTGCCAGCAGTCGAACGACGGGCTACACCTTC. This is translated as CASSRTTGYTF.